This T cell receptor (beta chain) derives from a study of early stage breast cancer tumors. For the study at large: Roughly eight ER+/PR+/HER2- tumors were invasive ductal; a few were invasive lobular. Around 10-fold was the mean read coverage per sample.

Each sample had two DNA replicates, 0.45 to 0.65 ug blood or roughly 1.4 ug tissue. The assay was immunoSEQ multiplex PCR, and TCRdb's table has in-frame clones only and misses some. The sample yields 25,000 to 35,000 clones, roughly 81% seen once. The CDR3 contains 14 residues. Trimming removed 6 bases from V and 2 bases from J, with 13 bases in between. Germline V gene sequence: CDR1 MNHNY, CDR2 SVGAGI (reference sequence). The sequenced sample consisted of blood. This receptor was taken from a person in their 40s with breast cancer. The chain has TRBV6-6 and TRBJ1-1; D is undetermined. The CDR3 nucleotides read TGTGCCAGCAGACACCCAGGTTTAAACACTGAAGCTTTCTTT. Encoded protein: CASRHPGLNTEAFF.